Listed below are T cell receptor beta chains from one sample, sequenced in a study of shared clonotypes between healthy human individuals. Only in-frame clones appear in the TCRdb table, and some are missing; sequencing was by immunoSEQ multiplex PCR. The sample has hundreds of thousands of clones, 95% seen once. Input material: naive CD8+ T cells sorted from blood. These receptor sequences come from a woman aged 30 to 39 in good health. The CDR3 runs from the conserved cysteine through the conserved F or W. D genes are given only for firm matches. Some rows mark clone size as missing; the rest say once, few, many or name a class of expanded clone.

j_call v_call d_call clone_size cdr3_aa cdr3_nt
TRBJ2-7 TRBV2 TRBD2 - CASSEALAGLAYEQYF TGTGCCAGCAGTGAGGCGCTAGCGGGATTAGCCTACGAGCAGTACTTC
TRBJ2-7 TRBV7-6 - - CASSATRRAASSHEQYF TGTGCCAGCAGCGCCACTAGGCGGGCGGCTAGCAGCCACGAGCAGTACTTC
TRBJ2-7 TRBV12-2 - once CARPISEAYEQYF TGTGCAAGGCCCATTAGCGAGGCCTACGAGCAGTACTTC
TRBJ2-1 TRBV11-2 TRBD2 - CASSLWDRAGGSYNEQFF TGTGCCAGCAGCTTATGGGACAGAGCGGGAGGCTCCTACAATGAGCAGTTCTTC
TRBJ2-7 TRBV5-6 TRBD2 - CASSFASGRYEQYF TGTGCCAGCAGCTTCGCTAGCGGGAGATACGAGCAGTACTTC
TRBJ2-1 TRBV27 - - CASNPEGGNEQFF TGTGCCAGCAACCCCGAAGGGGGCAATGAGCAGTTCTTC
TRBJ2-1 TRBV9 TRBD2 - CASSYSGSPNNEQFF TGTGCCAGCAGCTATAGCGGGAGTCCCAACAATGAGCAGTTCTTC
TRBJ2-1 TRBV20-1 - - CSVNPLGGQFF TGCAGTGTTAACCCCTTGGGAGGGCAGTTCTTC
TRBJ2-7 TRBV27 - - CASSESGLSYEQYF TGTGCCAGCAGTGAGTCGGGATTGTCCTACGAGCAGTACTTC
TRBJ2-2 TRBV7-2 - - CASPHPATNTGELFF TGTGCCAGCCCCCACCCAGCTACGAACACCGGGGAGCTGTTTTTT
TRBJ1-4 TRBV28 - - CASSLSGTNEKLFF TGTGCCAGCAGTTTATCGGGGACTAATGAAAAACTGTTTTTT
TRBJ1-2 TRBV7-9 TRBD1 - CASRRTGGHHYGYTF TGTGCCAGCAGGCGGACAGGGGGCCACCACTATGGCTACACCTTC
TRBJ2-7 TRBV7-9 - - CASSLAPQGSRYEQYF TGTGCCAGCAGCTTAGCACCACAGGGTTCTCGCTACGAGCAGTACTTC
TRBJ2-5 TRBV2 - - CASSQGGGAETQYF TGTGCCAGCAGTCAGGGTGGGGGCGCGGAGACCCAGTACTTC
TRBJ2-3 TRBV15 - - CATSRAETGLEDTQYF TGTGCCACCAGCAGAGCAGAGACCGGTTTGGAGGATACGCAGTATTTT
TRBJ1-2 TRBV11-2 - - CASSHHRDGYGYTF TGTGCCAGCAGCCATCACAGGGACGGCTATGGCTACACCTTC
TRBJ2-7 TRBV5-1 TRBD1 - CASSSLTGGHYEQYF TGCGCCAGCAGCTCACTGACAGGGGGCCACTACGAGCAGTACTTC
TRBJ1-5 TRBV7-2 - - CASDWMGASNQPQHF TGTGCCAGCGATTGGATGGGGGCTAGCAATCAGCCCCAGCATTTT
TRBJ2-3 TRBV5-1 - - CASSLIGREGTDTQYF TGCGCCAGCAGCTTGATCGGGAGAGAGGGCACAGATACGCAGTATTTT
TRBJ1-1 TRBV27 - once CASTLIPGDTEAFF TGTGCCAGCACCCTTATTCCGGGGGACACTGAAGCTTTCTTT
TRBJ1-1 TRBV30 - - CAWSTGVNTEAFF TGTGCCTGGTCTACGGGGGTGAACACTGAAGCTTTCTTT
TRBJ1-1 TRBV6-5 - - CASSEARTSEAFF TGTGCCAGCAGTGAGGCCCGGACAAGCGAAGCTTTCTTT
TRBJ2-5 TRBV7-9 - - CASSPRKGWLQETQYF TGTGCCAGCAGCCCCCGCAAGGGCTGGCTCCAAGAGACCCAGTACTTC
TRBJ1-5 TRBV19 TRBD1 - CASSMGQGHDQPQHF TGTGCCAGTAGTATGGGACAGGGCCACGATCAGCCCCAGCATTTT
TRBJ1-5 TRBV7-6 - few CASSLGQAVEPQHF TGTGCCAGCAGCTTAGGGCAGGCCGTGGAGCCCCAGCATTTT
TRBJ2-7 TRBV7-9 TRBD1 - CASSLEAGGFDEQYF TGTGCCAGCAGCTTAGAGGCAGGGGGCTTCGACGAGCAGTACTTC
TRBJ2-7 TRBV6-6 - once CASSYSQSYEQYF TGTGCCAGCAGTTACTCGCAGAGTTACGAGCAGTACTTC
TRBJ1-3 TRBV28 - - CASSLFQGSGNTIYF TGTGCCAGCAGTTTATTCCAGGGATCTGGAAACACCATATATTTT
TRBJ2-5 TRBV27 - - CASSFGGSETQYF TGTGCCAGCAGTTTCGGGGGCTCGGAGACCCAGTACTTC
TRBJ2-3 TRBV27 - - CASSFGLGIADTQYF TGTGCCAGCAGTTTCGGGTTAGGGATAGCAGATACGCAGTATTTT
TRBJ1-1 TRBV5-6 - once CASSLGARGSEAFF TGTGCCAGCAGCTTGGGGGCCAGGGGATCTGAAGCTTTCTTT
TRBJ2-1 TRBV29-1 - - CSVYGNSYNEQFF TGCAGCGTTTACGGGAACTCCTACAATGAGCAGTTCTTC
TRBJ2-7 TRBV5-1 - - CASSTGRWGTFSDEQYF TGCGCCAGCAGCACCGGACGCTGGGGGACCTTTTCCGACGAGCAGTACTTC
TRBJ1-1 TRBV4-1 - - CASSLMDRMNTEAFF TGCGCCAGCAGTCTAATGGACAGAATGAACACTGAAGCTTTCTTT
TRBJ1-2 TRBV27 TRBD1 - CASSPWDRGYGYTF TGTGCCAGCAGTCCCTGGGACAGGGGCTATGGCTACACCTTC
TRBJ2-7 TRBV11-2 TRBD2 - CASSRTSGGDYYEQYF TGTGCCAGCTCACGGACTAGCGGGGGGGATTACTACGAGCAGTACTTC
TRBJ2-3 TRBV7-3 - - CASSLTGTDTQYF TGTGCCAGCAGCTTGACAGGAACAGATACGCAGTATTTT
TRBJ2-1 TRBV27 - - CASVGGNEQFF TGTGCCAGCGTCGGTGGGAATGAGCAGTTCTTC
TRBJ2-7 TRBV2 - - CASRDQGGNYEQYF TGTGCCAGCAGGGATCAAGGAGGAAACTACGAGCAGTACTTC
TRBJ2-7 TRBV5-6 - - CASSLGRNYEQYF TGTGCCAGCAGCTTGGGACGGAACTACGAGCAGTACTTC
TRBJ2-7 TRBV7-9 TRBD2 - CASSPSGAGQYF TGTGCCAGCAGCCCAAGCGGGGCCGGGCAGTACTTC
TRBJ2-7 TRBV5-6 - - CASSLGTGREQYF TGTGCCAGCAGCTTGGGAACAGGGAGAGAGCAGTACTTC
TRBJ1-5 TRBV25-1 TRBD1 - CASSARLRDRSNQPQHF TGTGCCAGCAGTGCACGTCTCCGGGACAGAAGCAATCAGCCCCAGCATTTT
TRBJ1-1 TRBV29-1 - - CSVEVSGSTEAFF TGCAGCGTTGAAGTATCAGGTTCGACTGAAGCTTTCTTT
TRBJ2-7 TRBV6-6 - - CASSSAALMEQYF TGTGCCAGCAGTTCGGCAGCATTGATGGAGCAGTACTTC
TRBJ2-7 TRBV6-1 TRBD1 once CASSEVGTGFYEQYF TGTGCCAGCAGTGAAGTGGGGACAGGGTTCTACGAGCAGTACTTC
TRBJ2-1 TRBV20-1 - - CSAMDLHEQFF TGCAGTGCCATGGACCTCCATGAGCAGTTCTTC
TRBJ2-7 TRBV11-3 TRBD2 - CASSLVALAGGKSYEQYF TGTGCCAGCAGCTTAGTGGCTCTAGCGGGAGGAAAATCCTACGAGCAGTACTTC
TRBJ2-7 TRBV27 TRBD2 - CASSPAGVREQYF TGTGCCAGCAGTCCAGCGGGAGTAAGGGAGCAGTACTTC
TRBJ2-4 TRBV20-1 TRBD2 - CSARLSGNQYF TGCAGTGCTAGACTTAGCGGGAACCAGTACTTC
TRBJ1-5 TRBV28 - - CASSWTVGSNQPQHF TGTGCCAGCAGTTGGACAGTCGGTAGCAATCAGCCCCAGCATTTT
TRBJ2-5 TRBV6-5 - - CASSYAGQETQYF TGTGCCAGCAGTTACGCAGGGCAAGAGACCCAGTACTTC
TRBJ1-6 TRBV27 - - CASSLLTDSPLHF TGTGCCAGCAGTTTATTAACAGATTCACCCCTCCACTTT
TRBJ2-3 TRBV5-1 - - CASSLSGQSTDTQYF TGCGCCAGCAGCTTAAGCGGCCAGAGTACAGATACGCAGTATTTT
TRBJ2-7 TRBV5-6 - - CASSLTLYEQYF TGTGCCAGCAGCTTGACGCTCTACGAGCAGTACTTC
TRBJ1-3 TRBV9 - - CASSVGVASGNTIYF TGTGCCAGCAGCGTAGGTGTAGCCTCTGGAAACACCATATATTTT
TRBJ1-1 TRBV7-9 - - CASSLDGTAEAFF TGTGCCAGCAGCTTAGACGGGACCGCTGAAGCTTTCTTT
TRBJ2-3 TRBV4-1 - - CASSQVNIVGRTDTQYF TGCGCCAGCAGCCAAGTTAATATAGTGGGACGGACAGATACGCAGTATTTT
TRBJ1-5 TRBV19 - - CASKGGGFQPQHF TGTGCCAGTAAAGGTGGGGGCTTTCAGCCCCAGCATTTT